These 26 T cell receptor beta chains were all obtained from the same sample, sequenced in a study of blood T cell repertoires in COVID-19. Profiled with immunoSEQ multiplex PCR; TCRdb holds only in-frame clones, not every one. The data contain about 100,000 clones, approximately 86% of them singletons. The sample was PBMCs or T cells enriched from blood (not recorded which). The receptor source for this set is a woman in her forties or fifties who had recovered from COVID-19.

CDR3 residues: CASSVAPSSGQETQYF. DNA for the CDR3: TGTGCCAGCAGCGTTGCTCCCTCTAGCGGCCAAGAGACCCAGTACTTC. This chain joins TRBV9 and TRBJ2-5, with 7 bases lining up with TRBD2. This CDR3 region has 16 residues. The germline CDR1 and CDR2 sequences are SGDLS and YYNGEE. The ends lost 2 bases at V and 1 base at J; junction bases unmatched: 8.

The chain combines TRBV18 with TRBJ1-3; TRBD1 matches at 7 bases. V lost 3 bases, J lost 1 base, and 6 bases stayed unmatched. The CDR3 is 16 residues long. The germline CDR1 and CDR2 sequences are KGHSH and LQKENI. In DNA, the CDR3 is TGTGCCAGCTCACCCCGGGACAGCCAGTCTGGAAACACCATATATTTT. Translation: CASSPRDSQSGNTIYF. Full variable domain (outside the CDR3, taken from reference TRBV18 and TRBJ1-3): NAGVMQNPRHLVRRRGQEARLRCSPMKGHSHVYWYRQLPEEGLKFMVYLQKENIIDESGMPKERFSAEFPKEGPSILRIQQVVRGDSAAYFCASSPRDSQSGNTIYFGEGSWLTVV.

The gene calls are TRBV5-4 and TRBJ2-3; 9 bases match TRBD2. V lost 0 bases, J lost 0 bases, and 5 bases stayed unmatched. The CDR3 loop spans 17 amino acids. Germline V gene sequence: CDR1 SGHNT, CDR2 YYREEE (reference sequence). The CDR3 region has the DNA TGTGCCAGCAGCTTGGAAGGCCTAGCGGGGAGCACAGATACGCAGTATTTT. It specifies CASSLEGLAGSTDTQYF.

This rearrangement joins TRBV6-2 or TRBV6-3 to TRBJ1-1; D might be TRBD1 (5 bases). This CDR3 is built from 13 residues. Trimming pared 4 bases from V and 6 bases from J, leaving 12 bases between. Germline V gene data show CDR1 as MNHEY and CDR2 as SVGEGT. The CDR3 here is CASSSQGMAEAFF. The CDR3 coding sequence is TGTGCCAGCAGTTCGCAGGGTATGGCTGAAGCTTTCTTT.

This chain joins TRBV5-4 and TRBJ1-4; D is possibly TRBD1 (6 bases). There are 16 residues in the CDR3. V was pared by 2 bases and J by 5 bases, with 16 bases between. Germline V gives CDR1 SGHNT, CDR2 YYREEE (reference sequence). For the CDR3, the DNA is TGTGCCAGCAGCTTAGGGACAAGCCGTACCAATGAAAAACTGTTTTTT. Its translation: CASSLGTSRTNEKLFF.

This clone was seen just once. The J gene is TRBJ1-2, the V gene TRBV10-3; D is uncertain. CDR1 and CDR2 (germline): ENHRY, SYGVKD. CDR3 length: 15 amino acids. Trimming left V 11 bases short and J 0 bases short, with 19 bases between. Here the CDR3 DNA reads TGTGCCTCCTCCCAGGCCACCCAAGCTAACTATGGCTACACCTTC. Its translation is CASSQATQANYGYTF.

The rearrangement uses TRBV28 and TRBJ2-6, with D possibly being TRBD2 (6 bases). Germline V gives CDR1 MDHEN, CDR2 SYDVKM. The CDR3 covers 15 residues. The germline V and J ends were trimmed by 8 bases and 1 base, with 12 bases remaining between them. CDR3 region: CASCLGRSGANVLTF. Written as DNA, the CDR3 is TGTGCCAGCTGCCTAGGGAGGTCTGGGGCCAACGTCCTGACTTTC.

The rearrangement joins TRBV5-4 to TRBJ2-5; 12 nucleotides align to TRBD2. The CDR3 covers 17 residues. Trimming at V came to 3 bases and at J to 4 bases, leaving 10 bases not matched to a gene. Germline loops: CDR1 SGHNT, CDR2 YYREEE (reference sequence). The CDR3 region is CASSSATSGRGRETQYF. The CDR3 DNA reads TGTGCCAGCAGCTCAGCGACTAGCGGGAGAGGTCGAGAGACCCAGTACTTC.

V usage is TRBV3-1 (or the pseudogene TRBV3-2) and J usage is TRBJ1-2; 9 positions match TRBD1. CDR3 length: 13 residues. The V segment lost 4 bases and the J segment 6 bases; nucleotides outside the gene matches: 3. Germline V gene sequence: CDR1 LGHDT, CDR2 YNNKEL (reference sequence). In nucleotides, the CDR3 is TGTGCCAGCAGCCCGACAGGGGGGGATGGCTACACCTTC. This gives the protein CASSPTGGDGYTF.

The V and J genes are TRBV7-2 and TRBJ1-2, with D possibly being TRBD1 (6 bases). The CDR3 has 16 amino acids. V lost 5 bases to trimming and J lost 3 bases, with 19 bases between them. The germline V gene encodes CDR1 SGHTA and CDR2 FQGNSA. As DNA, the CDR3 is TGTGCCAGCAGCCCTGCGCGGACAGCCCCCCACTATGGCTACACCTTC. Translation: CASSPARTAPHYGYTF.

This chain connects TRBV10-3 to TRBJ2-3; D may be TRBD1 (6 bases). Germline CDR1 reads ENHRY; CDR2 reads SYGVKD. V was clipped by 10 bases and J by 2 bases, with 10 bases between them. This CDR3 comprises 12 residues. DNA of the CDR3: TGTGCCACTCGGACAGACACAGATACGCAGTATTTT. It is translated as CATRTDTDTQYF.

The chain recombines TRBV3-1 (or the pseudogene TRBV3-2) with TRBJ1-5; TRBD1 aligns across 7 bases. V lost 3 bases, J lost 3 bases, and 5 bases stayed unmatched. Germline V gene lookup returns CDR1 LGHDT and CDR2 YNNKEL (reference sequence). The CDR3 contains 15 residues. The CDR3 bases are TGTGCCAGCAGCCAGGGGGGACAGACCAATCAGCCCCAGCATTTT. Translation gives CASSQGGQTNQPQHF.

The chain uses TRBV24-1 and TRBJ1-4; D gene uncertain. V was clipped by 2 bases and J by 7 bases, with 16 bases between them. The CDR3 is 16 residues long. Looked up from germline, CDR1 is KGHDR and CDR2 is SFDVKD. In DNA, the CDR3 is TGTGCCACCAGTGATTCGGTGGGCCCCGTAGGTGAAAAACTGTTTTTT. It yields the protein CATSDSVGPVGEKLFF.

The chain joins TRBV27 to TRBJ2-5; 10 bases agree with TRBD2. Losses at the gene ends were 3 bases for V and 5 bases for J; bases not matched to a gene: 6. The length of the CDR3 is 15 residues. From germline, CDR1 is MNHEY and CDR2 SMNVEV (reference sequence). The CDR3 region is CASSFKRGGPETQYF. The CDR3 DNA follows: TGTGCCAGCAGTTTCAAGCGGGGGGGTCCGGAGACCCAGTACTTC.

V usage is TRBV11-2 and J usage is TRBJ2-1; 9 bases line up with TRBD1. The V gene end was trimmed by 2 bases and the J gene end by 9 bases; junction bases not matched to a gene: 11. In germline, CDR1 is SGHAT, CDR2 FQNNGV. This CDR3 region has 16 residues. The CDR3 DNA sequence: TGTGCCAGCAGCTTATTGCGGGGACAGGGAATAGCTGAGCAGTTCTTC. Amino acids: CASSLLRGQGIAEQFF.

V and J are TRBV2 and TRBJ1-4; 7 positions agree with TRBD1. There are 16 residues in the CDR3. Germline V gene data show CDR1 as SNHLY and CDR2 as FYNNEI. The trim removed 3 bases at V and 2 bases at J, leaving 6 bases unmatched. The CDR3, as DNA: TGTGCCAGCAGTGAGCGCTCGACAGGGACTAATGAAAAACTGTTTTTT. This encodes CASSERSTGTNEKLFF.

This chain uses TRBV10-3 with TRBJ1-5, with 10 bases fitting TRBD1. CDR3 length: 15 residues. V lost 3 bases, J lost 3 bases, and 2 bases stayed unmatched. Per germline, CDR1 ENHRY and CDR2 SYGVKD. In DNA, the CDR3 is TGTGCCATCAGTGAAGGACAGGGGGACAATCAGCCCCAGCATTTT. Translated, it gives CAISEGQGDNQPQHF.

The CDR3 sequence: CASSPRLVSGAVSYNEQFF. Written as DNA, the CDR3 is TGTGCCAGCAGCCCACGACTAGTCTCAGGCGCGGTATCCTACAATGAGCAGTTCTTC. This rearrangement joins TRBV7-2 to TRBJ2-1, with D possibly matching TRBD2 (6 bases). This CDR3 is built from 19 residues. V shed 5 bases and J shed 1 base, with 24 bases lying between them. CDR1 and CDR2 from the germline V gene are SGHTA and FQGNSA.

The chain joins TRBV7-3 to TRBJ2-3; 7 bases map to TRBD1. The CDR3 totals 15 residues. Germline trimming cut 4 bases from V and 0 bases from J; bases unmatched to any gene: 4. Germline lookup yields CDR1 SGHTA and CDR2 FQGTGA. The CDR3 sequence is CASSSTGSSTDTQYF. The DNA for the CDR3 is TGTGCCAGCAGCTCGACAGGGTCGAGCACAGATACGCAGTATTTT. Supplemented by reference TRBV7-3 and TRBJ2-3, the full variable domain reads GAGVSQTPSNKVTEKGKYVELRCDPISGHTALYWYRQSLGQGPEFLIYFQGTGAADDSGLPNDRFFAVRPEGSVSTLKIQRTERGDSAVYLCASSSTGSSTDTQYFGPGTRLTVL.

CDR3 bases: TGCAGCGTTGACCTGGGGAGGGGTACTGAAGCTTTCTTT. It yields the protein CSVDLGRGTEAFF. V is TRBV29-1 and J is TRBJ1-1; weak D call: TRBD1 (5 bases). Germline CDR1 reads SQVTM; CDR2 reads ANQGSEA. V lost 3 bases to trimming and J lost 5 bases, with 13 bases between them. The CDR3 spans 13 residues.

The rearrangement links TRBV3-1 (or the pseudogene TRBV3-2) to TRBJ2-1; D ambiguous. Trimming removed 4 bases at V and 9 bases at J, with 10 bases between. The CDR3 sequence is 12 residues long. In germline, CDR1 is LGHDT, CDR2 YNNKEL (reference sequence). The CDR3 nucleotides read TGTGCCAGCAGCCCTATCACGGGTGAGCAGTTCTTC. Protein: CASSPITGEQFF.

This clone was seen just once. The chain has TRBV5-1 and TRBJ2-5; the match to TRBD1 covers 9 bases. The CDR3 runs 16 residues. With 0 bases clipped from V and 2 bases from J, the junction kept 5 bases outside the gene matches. CDR1 and CDR2 (germline): SGHRS, YFSETQ. Here the CDR3 reads CASSLAVGQGQETQYF. The CDR3 nucleotides read TGCGCCAGCAGCTTGGCCGTGGGACAGGGACAAGAGACCCAGTACTTC.

The chain is built from TRBV4-1 and TRBJ2-4, with unresolved D. V gave up 0 bases and J gave up 0 bases, with 12 bases separating them. CDR1 and CDR2 from the germline V gene are MGHRA and YSYEKL. The CDR3 loop spans 17 amino acids. The CDR3 DNA reads as TGCGCCAGCAGCCAAGACTTTTCTTCAGTAGCCAAAAACATTCAGTACTTC. It translates to CASSQDFSSVAKNIQYF.

In this sample, this clone turned up once. The CDR3 DNA follows: TGTGCCCTTAACGGGGGAAAGGGGAACACTGAAGCTTTCTTT. This gives the protein CALNGGKGNTEAFF. The V call is TRBV6-5, the J call TRBJ1-1; possibly TRBD1 for D (5 bases). The V end lost 11 bases, the J end lost 1 base, and 17 bases lay between the germline ends. The CDR3 runs 14 residues. CDR1 is MNHEY, CDR2 SVGAGI, per germline.

V and J are TRBV5-1 and TRBJ1-1; D remains unclear. The CDR3 runs to 15 residues. Germline V gene sequence: CDR1 SGHRS, CDR2 YFSETQ. Trimming removed 0 bases from V and 1 base from J, with 10 bases in between. CDR3 sequence: CASSLAVRRNTEAFF. The CDR3 DNA follows: TGCGCCAGCAGCTTGGCAGTTCGGAGGAACACTGAAGCTTTCTTT.

The rearrangement joins TRBV12-3 or TRBV12-4 to TRBJ2-7; no reliable D call. The CDR3 runs 11 residues. V lost 5 bases, J lost 2 bases, and 4 bases lay in between. The CDR3 DNA follows: TGTGCCAGCAGTATAACCTACGAGCAGTACTTC. This gives the protein CASSITYEQYF.